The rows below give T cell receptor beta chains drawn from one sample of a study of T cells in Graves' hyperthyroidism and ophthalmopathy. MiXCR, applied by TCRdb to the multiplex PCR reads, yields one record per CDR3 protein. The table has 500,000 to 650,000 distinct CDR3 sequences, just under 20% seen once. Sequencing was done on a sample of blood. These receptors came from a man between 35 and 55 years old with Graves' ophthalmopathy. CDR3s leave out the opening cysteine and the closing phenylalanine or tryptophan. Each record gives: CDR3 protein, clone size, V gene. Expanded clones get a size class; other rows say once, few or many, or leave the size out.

ASRPQGDQPQH . TRBV19
SARTAPGLAPNYNEQF . TRBV20-1
ASSYSQPPAFEAF . TRBV6-2/TRBV6-3
ASSQEDQRSAEAF . TRBV4-2
SGSTRNNNEQF few TRBV29-1
ASGRRSYEQY many TRBV28
ASSLAQGLTGELF few TRBV5-1
ASSEYSTDTQY . TRBV2
ASSLVGGRVVLKQF few TRBV28
ASSLRGISASTDTQY many TRBV2
ASIGGSTQY . TRBV6-1
ASSVGRGSYNEQF . TRBV9
ASSEGLISYNEQF many TRBV2
ASSPVAMVGYNEQF many TRBV3-1
ATSRDQGARGNQPQH few TRBV15
ASSWNRDPTDTQY many TRBV5-1
ASSSLGGGYGEQF . TRBV11-2
SARGGTARDEQF . TRBV20-1
ASSGGGFNEQF many TRBV5-1
ASSVTGGLNEQF once TRBV6-1
ATRDSETGNTIY . TRBV10-3
ASSSVRGKSGETQY many TRBV28
ASSPTGDNEQF . TRBV12-3/TRBV12-4
ASSSGQSQPQH many TRBV2
ASSFYGTGTGELF many TRBV7-8